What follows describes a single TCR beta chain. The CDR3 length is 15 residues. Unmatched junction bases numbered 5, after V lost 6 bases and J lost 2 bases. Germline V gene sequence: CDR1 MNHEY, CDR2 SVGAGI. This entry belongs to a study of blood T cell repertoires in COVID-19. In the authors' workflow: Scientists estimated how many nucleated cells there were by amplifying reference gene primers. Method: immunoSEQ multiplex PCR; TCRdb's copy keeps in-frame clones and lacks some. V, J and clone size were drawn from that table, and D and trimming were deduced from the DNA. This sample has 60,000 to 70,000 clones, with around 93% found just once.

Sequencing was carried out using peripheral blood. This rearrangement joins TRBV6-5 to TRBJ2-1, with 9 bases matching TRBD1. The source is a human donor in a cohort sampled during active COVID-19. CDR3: CASRRDRAPYNEQFF. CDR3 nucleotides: TGTGCCAGCAGAAGGGACAGGGCCCCCTACAATGAGCAGTTCTTC.